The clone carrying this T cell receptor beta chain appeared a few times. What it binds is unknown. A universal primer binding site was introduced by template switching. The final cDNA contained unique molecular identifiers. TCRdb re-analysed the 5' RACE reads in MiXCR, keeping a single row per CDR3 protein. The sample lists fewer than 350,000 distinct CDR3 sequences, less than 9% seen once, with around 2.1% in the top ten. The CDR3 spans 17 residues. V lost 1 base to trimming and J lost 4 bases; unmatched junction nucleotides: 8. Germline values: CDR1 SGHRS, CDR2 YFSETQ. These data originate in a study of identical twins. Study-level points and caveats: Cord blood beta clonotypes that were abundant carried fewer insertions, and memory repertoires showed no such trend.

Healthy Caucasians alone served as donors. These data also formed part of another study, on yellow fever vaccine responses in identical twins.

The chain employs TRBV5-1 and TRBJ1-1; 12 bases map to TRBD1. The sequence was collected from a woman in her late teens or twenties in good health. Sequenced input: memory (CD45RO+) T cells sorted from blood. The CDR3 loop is CASSLTGTGGSSTEAFF. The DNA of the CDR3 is TGCGCCAGCAGCTTGACCGGGACAGGGGGCAGCAGCACTGAAGCTTTCTTT. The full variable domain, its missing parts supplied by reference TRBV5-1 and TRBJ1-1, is KAGVTQTPRYLIKTRGQQVTLSCSPISGHRSVSWYQQTPGQGLQFLFEYFSETQRNKGNFPGRFSGRQFSNSRSEMNVSTLELGDSALYLCASSLTGTGGSSTEAFFGQGTRLTVV.